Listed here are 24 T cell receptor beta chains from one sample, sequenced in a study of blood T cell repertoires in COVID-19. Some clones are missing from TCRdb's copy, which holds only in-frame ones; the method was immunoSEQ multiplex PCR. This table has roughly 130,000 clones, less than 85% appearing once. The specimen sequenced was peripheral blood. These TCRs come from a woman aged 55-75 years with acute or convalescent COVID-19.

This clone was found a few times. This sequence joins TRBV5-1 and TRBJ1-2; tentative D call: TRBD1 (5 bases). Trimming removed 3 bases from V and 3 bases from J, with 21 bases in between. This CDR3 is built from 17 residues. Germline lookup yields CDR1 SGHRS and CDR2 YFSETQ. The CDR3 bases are TGCGCCAGCAGCTCGACGGGAGGGCAGGGTGCGGACTATGGCTACACCTTC. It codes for CASSSTGGQGADYGYTF.

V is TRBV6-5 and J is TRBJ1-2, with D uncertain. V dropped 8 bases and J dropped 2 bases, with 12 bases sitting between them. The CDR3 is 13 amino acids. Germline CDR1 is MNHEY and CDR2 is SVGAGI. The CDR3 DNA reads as TGTGCCAGCTCCCCGGGAGAGAACTATGGCTACACCTTC. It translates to CASSPGENYGYTF.

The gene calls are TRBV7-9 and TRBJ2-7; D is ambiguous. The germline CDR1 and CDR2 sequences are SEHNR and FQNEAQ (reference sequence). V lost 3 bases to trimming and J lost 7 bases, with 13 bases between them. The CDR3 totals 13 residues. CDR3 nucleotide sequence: TGTGCCAGCAGCTTTGAACTAAAAGGAGAGCAGTACGTC. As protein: CASSFELKGEQYV.

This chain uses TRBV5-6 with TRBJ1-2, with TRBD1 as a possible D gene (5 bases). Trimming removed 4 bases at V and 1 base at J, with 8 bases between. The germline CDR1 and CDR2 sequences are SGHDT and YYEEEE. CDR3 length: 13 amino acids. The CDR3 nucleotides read TGTGCCAGCAGCCTGACAGTTAACTATGGCTACACCTTC. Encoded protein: CASSLTVNYGYTF.

CDR3 amino acids: CASSQEGADQETQYF. The CDR3 DNA follows: TGTGCCAGCAGCCAAGAAGGAGCGGACCAAGAGACCCAGTACTTC. The chain couples TRBV3-1 (or the pseudogene TRBV3-2) to TRBJ2-5, with D maybe TRBD2 (5 bases). This CDR3 has 15 residues. V was pared by 0 bases and J by 0 bases, with 8 bases between. CDR1 LGHDT and CDR2 YNNKEL come from the germline V gene (reference sequence).

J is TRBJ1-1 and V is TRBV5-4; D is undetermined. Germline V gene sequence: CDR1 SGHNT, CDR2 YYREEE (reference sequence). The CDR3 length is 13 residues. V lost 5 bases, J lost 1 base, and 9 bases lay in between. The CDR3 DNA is TGTGCCAGCAGGCCCTATAAGAACACTGAAGCTTTCTTT. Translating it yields CASRPYKNTEAFF.

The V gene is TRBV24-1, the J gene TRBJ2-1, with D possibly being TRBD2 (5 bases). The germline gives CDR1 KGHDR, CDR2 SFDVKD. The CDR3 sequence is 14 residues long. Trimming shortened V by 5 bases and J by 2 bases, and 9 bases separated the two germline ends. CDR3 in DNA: TGTGCCACCAGTGCGGGGTCCCCCTACAATGAGCAGTTCTTC. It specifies CATSAGSPYNEQFF.

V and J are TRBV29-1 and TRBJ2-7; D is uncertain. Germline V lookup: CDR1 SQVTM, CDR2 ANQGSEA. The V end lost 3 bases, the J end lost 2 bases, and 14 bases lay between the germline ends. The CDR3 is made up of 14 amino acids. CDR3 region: CSVEAVGRPYEQYF. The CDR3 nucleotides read TGCAGCGTTGAGGCGGTTGGAAGGCCCTACGAGCAGTACTTC.

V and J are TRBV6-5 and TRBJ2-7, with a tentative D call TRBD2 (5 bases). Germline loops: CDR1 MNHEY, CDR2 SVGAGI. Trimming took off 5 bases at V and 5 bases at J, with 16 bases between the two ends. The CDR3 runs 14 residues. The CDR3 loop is CASSTYTRIDEQYF. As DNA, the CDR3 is TGTGCCAGCAGTACCTACACTAGAATCGACGAGCAGTACTTC.

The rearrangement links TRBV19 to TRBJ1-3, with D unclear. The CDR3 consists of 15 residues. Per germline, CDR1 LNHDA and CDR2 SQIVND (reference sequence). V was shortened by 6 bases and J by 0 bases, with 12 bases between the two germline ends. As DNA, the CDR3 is TGTGCCAGTAGAGTTCGGCAGGCCTCTGGAAACACCATATATTTT. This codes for CASRVRQASGNTIYF.

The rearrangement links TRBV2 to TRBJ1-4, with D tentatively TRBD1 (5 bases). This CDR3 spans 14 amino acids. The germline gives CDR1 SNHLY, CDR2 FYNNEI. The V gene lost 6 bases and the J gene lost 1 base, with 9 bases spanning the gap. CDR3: CASRGQRTNEKLFF. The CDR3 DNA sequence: TGTGCCAGCAGAGGACAAAGAACTAATGAAAAACTGTTTTTT.

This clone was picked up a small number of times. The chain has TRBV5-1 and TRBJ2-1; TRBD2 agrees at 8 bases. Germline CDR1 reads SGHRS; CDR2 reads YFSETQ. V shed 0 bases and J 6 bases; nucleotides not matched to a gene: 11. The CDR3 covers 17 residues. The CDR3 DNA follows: TGCGCCAGCAGCTTGGCCGGGCGGGGGGCCTTTTTCAATGAGCAGTTCTTC. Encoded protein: CASSLAGRGAFFNEQFF.

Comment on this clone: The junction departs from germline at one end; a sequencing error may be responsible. The CDR3 coding sequence is TGTGCCAGCAGCTTACGCACCCATGCCAGGACTAGCGGGGGGGCGGCTAGGGGTTTT. Encoded protein: CASSLRTHARTSGGAARGF. The genes are TRBV7-2 and TRBJ2-3, with 15 bases matching TRBD2. The CDR3 loop spans 19 amino acids. Germline CDR1 is SGHTA and CDR2 is FQGNSA. Filled out from reference TRBV7-2 and TRBJ2-3, the complete variable domain reads GAGVSQSPSNKVTEKGKDVELRCDPISGHTALYWYRQSLGQGLEFLIYFQGNSAPDKSGLPSDRFSAERTGGSVSTLTIQRTQQEDSAVYLCASSLRTHARTSGGAARGFGPGTRLTVL.

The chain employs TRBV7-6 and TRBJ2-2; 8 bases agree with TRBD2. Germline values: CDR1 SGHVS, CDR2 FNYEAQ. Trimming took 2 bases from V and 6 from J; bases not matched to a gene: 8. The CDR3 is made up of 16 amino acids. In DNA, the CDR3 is TGTGCCAGCAGCTTATCTCCAGCGGGGGCTGCCGGGGAGCTGTTTTTT. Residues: CASSLSPAGAAGELFF.

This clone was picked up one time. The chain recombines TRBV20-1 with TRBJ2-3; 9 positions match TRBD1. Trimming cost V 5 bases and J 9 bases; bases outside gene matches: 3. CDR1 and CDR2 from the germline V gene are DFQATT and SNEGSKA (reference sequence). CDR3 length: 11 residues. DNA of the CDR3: TGCAGTGCTCTGACAGGGGGAACGCAGTATTTT. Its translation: CSALTGGTQYF.

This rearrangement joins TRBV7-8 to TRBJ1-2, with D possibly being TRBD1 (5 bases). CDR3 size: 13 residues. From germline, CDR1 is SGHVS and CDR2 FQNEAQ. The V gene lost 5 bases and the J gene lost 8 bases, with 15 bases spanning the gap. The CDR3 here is CASSTSRDAGYTF. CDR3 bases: TGTGCCAGCAGCACCTCCAGGGATGCAGGCTACACCTTC.

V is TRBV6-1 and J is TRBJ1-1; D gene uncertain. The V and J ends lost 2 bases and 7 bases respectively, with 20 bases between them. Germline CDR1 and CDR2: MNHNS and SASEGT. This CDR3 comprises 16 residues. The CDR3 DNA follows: TGTGCCAGCAGTGAAATCGGTTACATAGGGAGTTTTGAAGCTTTCTTT. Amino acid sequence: CASSEIGYIGSFEAFF.

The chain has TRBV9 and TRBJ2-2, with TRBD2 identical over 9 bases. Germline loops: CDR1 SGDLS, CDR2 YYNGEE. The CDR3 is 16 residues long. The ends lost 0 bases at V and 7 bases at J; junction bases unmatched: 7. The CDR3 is CASSVDAGGRYGELFF. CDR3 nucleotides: TGTGCCAGCAGCGTAGACGCGGGGGGGCGTTACGGGGAGCTGTTTTTT.

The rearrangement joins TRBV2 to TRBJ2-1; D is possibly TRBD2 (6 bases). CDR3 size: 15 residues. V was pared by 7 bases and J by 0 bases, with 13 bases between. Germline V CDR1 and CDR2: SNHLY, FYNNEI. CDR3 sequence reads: CASMSGRSSYNEQFF. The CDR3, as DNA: TGTGCCAGCATGAGCGGGCGGAGCTCCTACAATGAGCAGTTCTTC. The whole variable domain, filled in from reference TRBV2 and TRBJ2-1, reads EPEVTQTPSHQVTQMGQEVILRCVPISNHLYFYWYRQILGQKVEFLVSFYNNEISEKSEIFDDQFSVERPDGSNFTLKIRSTKLEDSAMYFCASMSGRSSYNEQFFGPGTRLTVL.

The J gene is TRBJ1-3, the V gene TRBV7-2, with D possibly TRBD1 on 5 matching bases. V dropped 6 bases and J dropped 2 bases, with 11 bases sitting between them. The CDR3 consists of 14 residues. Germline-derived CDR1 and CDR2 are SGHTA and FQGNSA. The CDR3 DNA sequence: TGTGCCAGCAGAAGAATAGGGGCTGGAAACACCATATATTTT. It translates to CASRRIGAGNTIYF.

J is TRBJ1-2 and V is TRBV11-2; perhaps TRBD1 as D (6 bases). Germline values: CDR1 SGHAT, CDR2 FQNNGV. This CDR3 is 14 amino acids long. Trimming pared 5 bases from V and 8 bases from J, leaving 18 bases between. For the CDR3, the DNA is TGTGCCAGCAGCCCTACTGGGGGGGGCACGGGCTACACCTTC. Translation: CASSPTGGGTGYTF.

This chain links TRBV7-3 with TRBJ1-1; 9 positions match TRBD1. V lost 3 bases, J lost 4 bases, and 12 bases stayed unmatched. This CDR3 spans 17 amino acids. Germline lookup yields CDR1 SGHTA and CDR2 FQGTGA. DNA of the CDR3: TGTGCCAGCAGCTTTTATCCTTTGGGGGACAGGGCCACTGAAGCTTTCTTT. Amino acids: CASSFYPLGDRATEAFF.

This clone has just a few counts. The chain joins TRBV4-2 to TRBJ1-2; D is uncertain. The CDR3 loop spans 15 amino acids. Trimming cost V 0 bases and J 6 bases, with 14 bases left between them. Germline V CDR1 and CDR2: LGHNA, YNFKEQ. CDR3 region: CASSQDNVGGDGYTF. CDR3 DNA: TGTGCCAGCAGCCAAGATAACGTCGGCGGAGATGGCTACACCTTC.

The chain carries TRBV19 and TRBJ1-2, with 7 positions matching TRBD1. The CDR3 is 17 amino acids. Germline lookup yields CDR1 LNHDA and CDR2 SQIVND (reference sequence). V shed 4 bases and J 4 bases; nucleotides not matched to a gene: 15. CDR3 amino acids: CASSTSIVGQARYGYTF. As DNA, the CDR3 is TGTGCCAGTAGTACCTCCATTGTCGGACAGGCCCGCTATGGCTACACCTTC.